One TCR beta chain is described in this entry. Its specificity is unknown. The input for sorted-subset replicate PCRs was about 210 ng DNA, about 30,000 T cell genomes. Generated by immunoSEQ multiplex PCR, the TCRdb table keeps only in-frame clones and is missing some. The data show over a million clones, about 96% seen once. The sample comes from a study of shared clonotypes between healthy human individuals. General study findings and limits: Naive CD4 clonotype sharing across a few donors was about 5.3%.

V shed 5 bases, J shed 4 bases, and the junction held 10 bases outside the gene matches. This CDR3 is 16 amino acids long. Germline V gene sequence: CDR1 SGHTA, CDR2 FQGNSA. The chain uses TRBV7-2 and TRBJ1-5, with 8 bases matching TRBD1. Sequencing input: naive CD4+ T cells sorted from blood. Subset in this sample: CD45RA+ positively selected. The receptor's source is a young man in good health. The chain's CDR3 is CASSPITGGRNQPQHF. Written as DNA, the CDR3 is TGTGCCAGCAGCCCTATAACAGGGGGAAGGAATCAGCCCCAGCATTTT.